The clone carrying this T cell receptor (beta chain) is classed as medium-sized by frequency. Its matching antigen is unknown. The data are from a study of CXCR3-negative and CXCR3-positive naive CD8 T cells. Overall study results and limits: With respect to TRBV-TRBJ usage, naive CXCR3-negative and CXCR3-positive cells were similar; memory differed. Whereas both naive subsets had comparably high diversity, memory CD8+ cells had much lower diversity. When CXCR3-positive naive cells were set against CXCR3-negative naive cells, the former had more hydrophobic TRB CDR3s.

CDR1 is SQVTM, CDR2 ANQGSEA, per germline. The CDR3 covers 12 residues. The sorter processed each CD8+ T cell subset in triplicate at hundreds of thousands of cells apiece. Via 5' RACE with UMI labels, TRB cDNA libraries were prepared. TCRdb reprocessed the 5' RACE reads and reports one entry per CDR3 protein, with no DNA. The sample shows around 8,600 distinct CDR3 sequences, and 1.5% to 2.5% sits with its ten largest clones. The chain employs TRBV29-1 and TRBJ2-7; no DNA is available, so the TRBD1 call from TCRdb remains unchecked. The receptor was isolated from a human donor in good health. Some clones in this sample may be carry-over from other donors' samples. The specimen was naive CXCR3+ CD8+ T cells from blood. Noted subset: CD45RO-CCR7+CD27+CD95- naive CD8+ T cells expressing CXCR3 (TNR3+). The CDR3 sequence is CSATGQGYEQYF.